These 16 T cell receptor beta chains share one sample of origin, sequenced in a study of shared clonotypes between healthy human individuals. Clones were sequenced by immunoSEQ multiplex PCR, and TCRdb holds only the in-frame ones, with some missing. Of 2 million to 2.5 million clones in the sample, roughly 94% were seen once. The sequencing sample was made of naive CD4+ T cells sorted from blood. Subset of the sample: CD45RA+ positively selected. These receptors were taken from a man aged 18 to 30 in good health.

The sample holds one count of this clone. The chain employs TRBV7-9 and TRBJ2-3; 10 bases line up with TRBD2. Germline CDR1 reads SEHNR; CDR2 reads FQNEAQ (reference sequence). The junction had 13 bases not matched to a gene; V was cut back by 5 bases and J by 2 bases. This CDR3 spans 18 amino acids. The CDR3 spells CASSPRSLAGTNTDTQYF. The CDR3 nucleotides read TGTGCCAGCAGCCCTCGCTCACTAGCGGGGACAAACACAGATACGCAGTATTTT.

The chain is built from TRBV6-1 and TRBJ1-4; D not resolved. The germline gives CDR1 MNHNS, CDR2 SASEGT. The CDR3 loop spans 12 amino acids. Trimming took off 8 bases at V and 4 bases at J, with 8 bases between the two ends. The CDR3 region is CASGRVNEKLFF. The DNA for the CDR3 is TGTGCCAGCGGTCGGGTTAATGAAAAACTGTTTTTT.

The chain couples TRBV9 to TRBJ1-2, with 7 positions matching TRBD1. This CDR3 contains 14 residues. CDR1 and CDR2 (germline): SGDLS, YYNGEE. The V segment lost 5 bases and the J segment 7 bases; nucleotides outside the gene matches: 11. The CDR3 loop reads CASRSGQTEGGYTF. CDR3 DNA sequence: TGTGCCAGCAGGTCGGGACAGACCGAAGGTGGCTACACCTTC. Complete variable domain (other parts from reference TRBV9 and TRBJ1-2): DSGVTQTPKHLITATGQRVTLRCSPRSGDLSVYWYQQSLDQGLQFLIQYYNGEERAKGNILERFSAQQFPDLHSELNLSSLELGDSALYFCASRSGQTEGGYTFGSGTRLTVV.

A single count supports this clone. The chain joins TRBV19 to TRBJ2-7; D might be TRBD2 (6 bases). V lost 6 bases, J lost 2 bases, and 11 bases lay in between. CDR3 length: 13 residues. The germline gives CDR1 LNHDA, CDR2 SQIVND (reference sequence). CDR3 sequence: CASRRGSTYEQYF. CDR3 sequence (DNA): TGTGCCAGTAGGCGGGGATCTACCTACGAGCAGTACTTC.

The chain links TRBV6-4 to TRBJ2-5; 8 positions match TRBD2. The CDR3 runs to 14 residues. The J segment lost 7 bases and the V segment lost 3 bases, leaving 7 bases of the junction unmatched. Germline loops: CDR1 MRHNA, CDR2 SNTAGT. The CDR3 spells CASSETGTSGTQYF. Here the CDR3 DNA reads TGTGCCAGCAGTGAGACCGGGACTAGTGGGACCCAGTACTTC.

The chain employs TRBV11-2 and TRBJ2-1; 8 nucleotides match TRBD1. CDR3 length: 14 residues. After removal of 0 bases from V and 10 bases from J, the junction contained 5 bases not matched to a gene. Germline loops: CDR1 SGHAT, CDR2 FQNNGV. CDR3 protein: CASSLDWTGREQFF. The DNA of the CDR3 is TGTGCCAGCAGCTTAGATTGGACAGGGAGGGAGCAGTTCTTC.

This clone came up once. The sample has other DNA sequences that encode this CDR3 too. CDR3 protein: CASSSRTGTDTQYF. The CDR3, as DNA: TGTGCCAGCAGCTCACGGACAGGCACAGATACGCAGTATTTT. The V and J genes are TRBV9 and TRBJ2-3, with D possibly matching TRBD1 (6 bases). The germline gives CDR1 SGDLS, CDR2 YYNGEE. This CDR3 region has 14 residues. V was clipped by 4 bases and J by 1 base, with 10 bases between them.

This chain links TRBV2 with TRBJ2-3; 8 positions agree with TRBD1. V shed 4 bases, J shed 5 bases, and the junction held 8 bases outside the gene matches. This CDR3 contains 15 residues. Germline V CDR1 and CDR2: SNHLY, FYNNEI. The DNA of the CDR3 is TGTGCCAGCAGTGGAGACAGGGGAGGTGTAGATACGCAGTATTTT. This sequence encodes CASSGDRGGVDTQYF.

Worth noting for this clone: Other nucleotide sequences from this sample produce the same CDR3. This chain uses TRBV6-5 with TRBJ2-7; D is undetermined. Germline-derived CDR1 and CDR2 are MNHEY and SVGAGI. This CDR3 spans 12 amino acids. Deletions cut 1 base from V and 5 bases from J, with 6 bases between. For the CDR3, the DNA is TGTGCCAGCAGTTACTTGGCGGACGAGCAGTACTTC. Its protein product is CASSYLADEQYF.

The CDR3, as DNA: TGTGCCAGCGAAGACAGGGGCAACACCGGGGAGCTGTTTTTT. Its translation is CASEDRGNTGELFF. This chain connects TRBV9 to TRBJ2-2; 8 nucleotides align to TRBD1. The CDR3 loop spans 14 amino acids. V dropped 7 bases and J dropped 2; count of bases not matched to a gene: 4. Germline V lookup: CDR1 SGDLS, CDR2 YYNGEE. Full variable domain (remainder filled in from reference TRBV9 and TRBJ2-2): DSGVTQTPKHLITATGQRVTLRCSPRSGDLSVYWYQQSLDQGLQFLIQYYNGEERAKGNILERFSAQQFPDLHSELNLSSLELGDSALYFCASEDRGNTGELFFGEGSRLTVL.

A single count supports this clone. The chain uses TRBV6-1 and TRBJ1-5; D unclear. Germline V gene sequence: CDR1 MNHNS, CDR2 SASEGT. The ends were cut back, 3 bases at V and 11 bases at J, with 11 bases in the middle. CDR3 size: 12 residues. The CDR3 DNA sequence: TGTGCCAGCAGTGATGGACTTTTGGCCCAGCATTTT. Translated, it gives CASSDGLLAQHF.

The chain combines TRBV19 with TRBJ1-2; no clear D gene. The germline CDR1 and CDR2 sequences are LNHDA and SQIVND (reference sequence). The CDR3 extends over 13 amino acids. Trimming removed 6 bases from V and 4 bases from J, with 12 bases in between. The DNA of the CDR3 is TGTGCCAGTAGAACCCTTCTGGGCTATGGCTACACCTTC. It translates to CASRTLLGYGYTF.

The rearrangement uses TRBV6-1 and TRBJ1-1; D uncertain. This CDR3 contains 12 residues. Trimming pared 4 bases from V and 5 bases from J, leaving 8 bases between. CDR1 MNHNS and CDR2 SASEGT come from the germline V gene. CDR3 sequence reads: CASSAGGTEAFF. Written as DNA, the CDR3 is TGTGCCAGCAGTGCGGGAGGGACTGAAGCTTTCTTT.

This chain joins TRBV11-3 and TRBJ2-1; D could derive from TRBD1 or TRBD2 (5 bases each). V lost 0 bases and J 5 bases, leaving 11 bases between the germline ends. In germline, CDR1 is SGHNT, CDR2 YENEEA. The length of the CDR3 is 15 residues. Here the CDR3 DNA reads TGTGCCAGCAGCTTAGATGGGGGTAGAGACAATGAGCAGTTCTTC. It yields the protein CASSLDGGRDNEQFF.

The rearrangement uses TRBV29-1 and TRBJ1-6, with D possibly matching TRBD1 (5 bases). The CDR3 consists of 13 residues. The V gene's germline CDR1 is SQVTM and CDR2 ANQGSEA. CDR3 protein: CTLGRANNSPLHF. In DNA, the CDR3 is TGCACCCTGGGACGAGCGAATAATTCACCCCTCCACTTT. Filled out from reference TRBV29-1 and TRBJ1-6, the complete variable domain reads SAVISQKPSRDICQRGTSLTIQCQVDSQVTMMFWYRQQPGQSLTLIATANQGSEATYESGFVIDKFPISRPNLTFSTLTVSNMSPEDSSIYLCTLGRANNSPLHFGNGTRLTVT.

About this clone: The same CDR3 also results from other DNA sequences found in this sample. The chain joins TRBV19 to TRBJ2-7; tentative D call: TRBD2 (5 bases). V lost 3 bases and J lost 3, with 12 bases in between. Per the germline V gene, CDR1 is LNHDA and CDR2 is SQIVND (reference sequence). This CDR3 is built from 14 residues. The CDR3 is CASSIEGGGYEQYF. CDR3 sequence (DNA): TGTGCCAGTAGTATCGAGGGTGGAGGCTACGAGCAGTACTTC.